The 8 T cell receptor beta chains listed next were all sequenced from one sample in a study of cytomegalovirus exposure and HLA in healthy donors. PCR used 60 Vbeta primers and 13 Jbeta primers. Using immunoSEQ multiplex PCR, the repertoire was profiled, and TCRdb retains in-frame clones only, with some absent. Of roughly 120,000 clones detected, 70% to 85% appear once; the ten largest clones hold roughly 2.6%. The sequencing input was PBMCs. The receptors stem from a woman younger than 30 in good health and CMV-seronegative.

This rearrangement joins TRBV28 to TRBJ2-7; D is uncertain. The CDR3 runs 13 residues. Germline V lookup: CDR1 MDHEN, CDR2 SYDVKM. V dropped 3 bases and J dropped 3 bases, with 9 bases sitting between them. Here the CDR3 reads CASSFIAGYEQYF. CDR3 nucleotides: TGTGCCAGCAGTTTTATAGCCGGCTACGAGCAGTACTTC.

The chain employs TRBV30 and TRBJ1-6; TRBD1 agrees at 9 bases. Germline trimming cut 1 base from V and 8 bases from J; bases unmatched to any gene: 3. The CDR3 runs to 14 residues. CDR1 is GTSNPN and CDR2 is SVGIG in the germline V gene (reference sequence). For the CDR3, the DNA is TGTGCCTGGAGTGGAGGGACAGGGTATTCACCCCTCCACTTT. This codes for CAWSGGTGYSPLHF. The whole variable domain, remainder taken from reference TRBV30 and TRBJ1-6, is SQTIHQWPATLVQPVGSPLSLECTVEGTSNPNLYWYRQAAGRGLQLLFYSVGIGQISSEVPQNLSASRPQDRQFILSSKKLLLSDSGFYLCAWSGGTGYSPLHFGNGTRLTVT.

The chain is built from TRBV6-5 and TRBJ2-5; D gene unclear. Trimming stripped 5 bases from V and 0 bases from J, with 10 bases between. Germline V gene lookup returns CDR1 MNHEY and CDR2 SVGAGI. This CDR3 has 14 residues. The CDR3 sequence: CASSPSLYQETQYF. CDR3 nucleotide sequence: TGTGCCAGCAGTCCTTCCCTGTACCAAGAGACCCAGTACTTC.

The J gene is TRBJ1-1, the V gene TRBV5-4, with 10 bases lining up with TRBD1. Germline V gene data show CDR1 as SGHNT and CDR2 as YYREEE (reference sequence). The CDR3 sequence is 14 residues long. The ends lost 5 bases at V and 5 bases at J; junction bases unmatched: 6. The CDR3 nucleotides are TGTGCCAGCAGTCCGGGACAGGGGAGGACTGAAGCTTTCTTT. It codes for CASSPGQGRTEAFF.

As DNA, the CDR3 is TGTGCCAGTAGTATCCGGGGACAGGGGGCGCGCGGCTACACCTTC. Residues: CASSIRGQGARGYTF. The chain couples TRBV19 to TRBJ1-2; TRBD1 matches at 12 bases. Germline lookup yields CDR1 LNHDA and CDR2 SQIVND (reference sequence). The trim removed 3 bases at V and 8 bases at J, leaving 7 bases unmatched. The CDR3 sequence is 15 residues long.

The rearrangement links TRBV5-1 to TRBJ2-2; 9 bases fit TRBD1. Germline V lookup: CDR1 SGHRS, CDR2 YFSETQ. The V gene end was trimmed by 6 bases and the J gene end by 4 bases; junction bases not matched to a gene: 4. The CDR3 extends over 14 amino acids. The CDR3 DNA sequence: TGCGCCAGCACCGGGACAGGGATCACCGGGGAGCTGTTTTTT. The encoded protein is CASTGTGITGELFF.

The chain carries TRBV16 and TRBJ2-3, with D possibly matching TRBD2 (5 bases). V was cut by 4 bases and J by 5 bases, with 7 bases left in between. The CDR3 is 12 amino acids. Germline values: CDR1 KGHSY, CDR2 FQNENV. The CDR3 protein is CASSRGLDTQYF. CDR3 in DNA: TGTGCCAGCAGCCGAGGACTAGATACGCAGTATTTT.

The rearrangement uses TRBV6-1 and TRBJ1-5, with 8 bases aligning to TRBD1. The CDR3 totals 19 residues. V dropped 2 bases and J dropped 7; count of bases not matched to a gene: 19. Germline CDR1 is MNHNS and CDR2 is SASEGT. In DNA, the CDR3 is TGTGCCAGCAGTGAAAGGAGGACAGGGCAGAAGGGGGTGGCGCAGCCCCAGCATTTT. It translates to CASSERRTGQKGVAQPQHF.